This TCR beta chain was found in a study of neurological immune-mediated disorders. Study details: The study included some 34 multiple sclerosis patients, roughly 30 relapsing-remitting and 3 secondary progressive.

The germline V gene has CDR1 KGHDR and CDR2 SFDVKD. Deletions cut 4 bases from V and 2 bases from J, with 3 bases between. The CDR3 sequence is 12 residues long. TCRdb redid the calling of the 5' RACE reads with MiXCR, one entry per CDR3 protein. This table has about 92,000 distinct CDR3 sequences, under 4.5% appearing once. As regards this clonotype: No antigen is known for it.

Notes on the study in general: One cluster of related CDR3 sequences contained, by phylogenetic grouping, the repertoires of 18 of 34 multiple sclerosis patients and formed a possible signature. CDR3 amino acid sequences of expanded clones were not shared across subjects, a result suggesting private repertoires in all groups.

This chain uses TRBV24-1 with TRBJ2-3; D gene uncertain. Input material: PBMCs. The TCR was taken from a woman between 45 and 65 years old with multiple sclerosis. Here the CDR3 reads CATSENTDTQYF. CDR3 DNA: TGTGCCACCAGTGAGAACACAGATACGCAGTATTTT.